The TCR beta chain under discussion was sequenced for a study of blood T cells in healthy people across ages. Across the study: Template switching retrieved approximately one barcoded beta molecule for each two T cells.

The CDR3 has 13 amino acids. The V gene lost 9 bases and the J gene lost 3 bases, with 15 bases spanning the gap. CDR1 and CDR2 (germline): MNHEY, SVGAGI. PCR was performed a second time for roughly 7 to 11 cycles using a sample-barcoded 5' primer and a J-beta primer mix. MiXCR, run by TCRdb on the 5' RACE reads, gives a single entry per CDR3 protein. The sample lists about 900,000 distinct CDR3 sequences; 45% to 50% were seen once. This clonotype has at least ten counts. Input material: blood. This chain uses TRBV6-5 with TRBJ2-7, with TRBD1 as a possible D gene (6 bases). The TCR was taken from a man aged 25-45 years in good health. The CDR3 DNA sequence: TGTGCCAGTCGCGGACAGTCCTTCTACGAGCAGTACTTC. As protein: CASRGQSFYEQYF.